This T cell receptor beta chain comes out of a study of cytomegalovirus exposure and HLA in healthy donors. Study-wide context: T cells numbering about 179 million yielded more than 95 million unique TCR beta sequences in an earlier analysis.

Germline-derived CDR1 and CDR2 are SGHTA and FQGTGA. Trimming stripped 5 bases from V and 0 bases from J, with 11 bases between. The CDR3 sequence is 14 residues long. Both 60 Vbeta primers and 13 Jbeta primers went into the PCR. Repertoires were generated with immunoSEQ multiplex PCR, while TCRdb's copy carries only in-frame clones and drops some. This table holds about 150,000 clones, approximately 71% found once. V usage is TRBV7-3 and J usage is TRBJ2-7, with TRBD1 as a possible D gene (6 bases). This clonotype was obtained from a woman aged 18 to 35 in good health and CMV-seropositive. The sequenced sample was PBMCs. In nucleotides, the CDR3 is TGTGCCAGCAGCCCAGACAGGAGCTCCTACGAGCAGTACTTC. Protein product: CASSPDRSSYEQYF.